This TCR beta chain came from a study of OX40 agonist ivuxolimab in advanced cancers. Assay used: immunoSEQ multiplex PCR; TCRdb lists only in-frame clones, some missing. The table has 67,000 or so clones, 86% seen once. The V gene end was trimmed by 1 base and the J gene end by 16 bases; junction bases not matched to a gene: 5. CDR1 is LNHNV, CDR2 YYDKDF, per germline (reference sequence). There are 13 residues in the CDR3. The chain uses TRBV15 and TRBJ2-6, with 9 bases matching TRBD1. Material: CD4+ or CD8+ T cells sorted from blood, obtained in a trial of the OX40 agonist ivuxolimab. The clonotype was recovered from an adult with an advanced solid tumor such as melanoma, head and neck, liver or kidney cancer. In DNA form, the CDR3 reads TGTGCCACCAGCAGAGGGGGACAGGGTATGCTGACTTTC. Protein sequence: CATSRGGQGMLTF.